This T cell receptor beta chain was sequenced in a study of breast tumors, draining lymph nodes, adjacent tissues. Study outcomes and limitations: Findings are consistent with lymph node origin and intratumoral expansion of most tumor T cells. Tumors had less TCR diversity than lymph nodes, more than nontumor tissue.

TCRdb fed the multiplex PCR reads into MiXCR, producing one record per CDR3 protein. The data contain some 140,000 distinct CDR3 sequences, around 20% of them seen just once; the ten biggest clones take up 2.2%. This clonotype was recorded many times. Its antigen remains unidentified. Breast cancer patients provided tissue from their axillary draining lymph nodes. Per germline, CDR1 LNHDA and CDR2 SQIVND (reference sequence). CDR3 length equals 14 residues. The trim removed 7 bases at V and 7 bases at J, leaving 8 bases unmatched. Sequencing input: axillary lymph node tissue. The receptor was derived from a female donor with breast cancer. Some clones in this sample may be carry-over from other donors' samples. The chain recombines TRBV19 with TRBJ2-2, with 8 bases lining up with TRBD2. CDR3: CASKLRREVGELFF. The CDR3 DNA reads TGTGCCAGTAAACTTCGGCGGGAGGTCGGGGAGCTGTTTTTT.